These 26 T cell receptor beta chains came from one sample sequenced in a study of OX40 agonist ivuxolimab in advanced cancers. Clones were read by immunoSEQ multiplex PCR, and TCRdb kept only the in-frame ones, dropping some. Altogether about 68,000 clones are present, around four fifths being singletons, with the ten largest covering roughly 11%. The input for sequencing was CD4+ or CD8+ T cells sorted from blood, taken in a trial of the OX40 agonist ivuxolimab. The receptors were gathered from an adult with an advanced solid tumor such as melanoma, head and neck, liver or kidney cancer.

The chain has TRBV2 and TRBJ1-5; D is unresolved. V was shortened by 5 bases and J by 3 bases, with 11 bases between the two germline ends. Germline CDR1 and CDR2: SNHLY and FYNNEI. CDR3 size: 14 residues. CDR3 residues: CASSRALVNQPQHF. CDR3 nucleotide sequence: TGTGCCAGCAGTCGGGCCCTAGTCAATCAGCCCCAGCATTTT.

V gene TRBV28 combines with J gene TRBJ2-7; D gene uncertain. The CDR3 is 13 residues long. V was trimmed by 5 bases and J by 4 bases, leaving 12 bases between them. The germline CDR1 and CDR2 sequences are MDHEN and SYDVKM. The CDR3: CASSPLFGYEQYF. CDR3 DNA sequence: TGTGCCAGCAGTCCCCTTTTTGGGTACGAGCAGTACTTC.

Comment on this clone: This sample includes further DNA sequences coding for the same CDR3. CDR3 amino acids: CASSERGSSYNEQFF. The DNA of the CDR3 is TGTGCCAGCAGTGAAAGGGGAAGCTCCTACAATGAGCAGTTCTTC. The V and J genes are TRBV2 and TRBJ2-1; D may be TRBD1 (5 bases). Trimming removed 2 bases from V and 0 bases from J, with 8 bases in between. The CDR3 runs to 15 residues. In germline, CDR1 is SNHLY, CDR2 FYNNEI.

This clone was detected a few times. CDR3 nucleotide sequence: TGTGCCAGCAGCTTAGGGACCGGACTAGCGGAGCCCTCAAGGGGGTACTTC. Protein sequence: CASSLGTGLAEPSRGYF. The chain has TRBV7-9 and TRBJ2-7; 10 bases line up with TRBD2. The CDR3 is 17 amino acids. V was pared by 1 base and J by 12 bases, with 18 bases of the junction left unmatched. CDR1 is SEHNR and CDR2 is FQNEAQ in the germline V gene (reference sequence). The whole variable domain, filled in from reference TRBV7-9 and TRBJ2-7, reads DTGVSQNPRHKITKRGQNVTFRCDPISEHNRLYWYRQTLGQGPEFLTYFQNEAQLEKSRLLSDRFSAERPKGSFSTLEIQRTEQGDSAMYLCASSLGTGLAEPSRGYFGPGTRLTVT.

CDR3 protein: CASSSGRAEVSYGYTF. CDR3 nucleotide sequence: TGTGCCAGCAGCTCGGGACGGGCCGAGGTAAGCTATGGCTACACCTTC. The rearrangement uses TRBV5-4 and TRBJ1-2; maybe TRBD1 (5 bases). Trimming removed 3 bases from V and 4 bases from J, with 19 bases in between. Germline V CDR1 and CDR2: SGHNT, YYREEE (reference sequence). The CDR3 length is 16 residues.

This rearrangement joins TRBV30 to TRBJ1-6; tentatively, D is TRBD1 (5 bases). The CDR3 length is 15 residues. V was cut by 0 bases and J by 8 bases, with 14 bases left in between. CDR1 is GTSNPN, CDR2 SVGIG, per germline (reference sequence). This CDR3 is CAWSVPGGGHSPLHF. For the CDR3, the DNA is TGTGCCTGGAGTGTACCGGGGGGTGGGCATTCACCCCTCCACTTT.

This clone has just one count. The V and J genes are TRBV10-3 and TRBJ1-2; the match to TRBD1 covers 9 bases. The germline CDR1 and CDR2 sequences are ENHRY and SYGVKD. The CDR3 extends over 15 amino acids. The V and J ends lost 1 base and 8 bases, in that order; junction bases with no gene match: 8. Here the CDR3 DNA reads TGTGCCATCAGTGAGTTGGGGACAGGGTCTTACGGCTACACCTTC. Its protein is CAISELGTGSYGYTF.

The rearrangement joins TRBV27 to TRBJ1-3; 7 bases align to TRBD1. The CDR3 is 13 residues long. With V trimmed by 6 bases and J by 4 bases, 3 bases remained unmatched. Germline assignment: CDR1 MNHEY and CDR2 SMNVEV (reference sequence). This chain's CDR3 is CASRGGAGNTIYF. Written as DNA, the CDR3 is TGTGCCAGCAGAGGGGGCGCCGGAAACACCATATATTTT.

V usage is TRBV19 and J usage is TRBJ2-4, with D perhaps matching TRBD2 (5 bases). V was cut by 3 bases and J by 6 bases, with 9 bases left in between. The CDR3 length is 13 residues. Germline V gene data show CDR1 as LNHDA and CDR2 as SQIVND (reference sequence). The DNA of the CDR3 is TGTGCCAGTAGTATCTTAGGAGGAAACATTCAGTACTTC. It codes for CASSILGGNIQYF.

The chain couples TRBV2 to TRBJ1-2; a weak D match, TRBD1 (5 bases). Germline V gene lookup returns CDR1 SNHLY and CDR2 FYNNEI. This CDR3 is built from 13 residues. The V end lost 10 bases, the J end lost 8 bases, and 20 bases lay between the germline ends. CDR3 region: CATSRGTGRGYTF. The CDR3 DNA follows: TGTGCCACCTCACGCGGCACAGGTAGAGGCTACACCTTC. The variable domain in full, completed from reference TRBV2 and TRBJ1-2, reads EPEVTQTPSHQVTQMGQEVILRCVPISNHLYFYWYRQILGQKVEFLVSFYNNEISEKSEIFDDQFSVERPDGSNFTLKIRSTKLEDSAMYFCATSRGTGRGYTFGSGTRLTVV.

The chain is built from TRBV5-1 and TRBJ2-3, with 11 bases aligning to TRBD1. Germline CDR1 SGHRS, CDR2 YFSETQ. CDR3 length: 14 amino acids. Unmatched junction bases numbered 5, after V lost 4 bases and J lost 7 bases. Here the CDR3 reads CASSPGQGANTQYF. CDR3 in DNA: TGCGCCAGCAGCCCAGGACAGGGGGCAAATACGCAGTATTTT.

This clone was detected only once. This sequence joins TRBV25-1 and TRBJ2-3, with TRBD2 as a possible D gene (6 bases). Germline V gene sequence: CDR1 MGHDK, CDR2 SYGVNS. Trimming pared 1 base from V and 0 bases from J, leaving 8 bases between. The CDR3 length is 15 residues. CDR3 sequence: CASSEWGVSTDTQYF. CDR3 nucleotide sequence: TGTGCCAGCAGTGAATGGGGGGTGAGCACAGATACGCAGTATTTT. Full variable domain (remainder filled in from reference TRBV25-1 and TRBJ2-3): EADIYQTPRYLVIGTGKKITLECSQTMGHDKMYWYQQDPGMELHLIHYSYGVNSTEKGDLSSESTVSRIRTEHFPLTLESARPSHTSQYLCASSEWGVSTDTQYFGPGTRLTVL.

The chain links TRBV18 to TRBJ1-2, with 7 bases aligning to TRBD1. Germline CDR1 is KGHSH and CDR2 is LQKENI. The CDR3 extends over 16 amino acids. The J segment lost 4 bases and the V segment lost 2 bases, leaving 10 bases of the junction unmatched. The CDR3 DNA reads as TGTGCCAGCTCACCAAGTATTGAATCAGGGGGCTATGGCTACACCTTC. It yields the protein CASSPSIESGGYGYTF.

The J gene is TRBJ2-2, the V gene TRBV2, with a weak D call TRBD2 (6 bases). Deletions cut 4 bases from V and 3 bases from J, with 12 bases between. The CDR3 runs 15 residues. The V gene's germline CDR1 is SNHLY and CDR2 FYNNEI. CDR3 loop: CASSVGAGHTGELFF. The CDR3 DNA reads TGTGCCAGCAGTGTCGGAGCGGGCCACACCGGGGAGCTGTTTTTT.

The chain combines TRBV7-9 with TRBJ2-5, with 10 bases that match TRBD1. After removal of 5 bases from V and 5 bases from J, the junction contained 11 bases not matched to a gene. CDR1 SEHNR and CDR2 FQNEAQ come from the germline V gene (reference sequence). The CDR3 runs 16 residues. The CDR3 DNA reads TGTGCCAGCAGCCTCACCGGGACAGGGGATTCGGAGACCCAGTACTTC. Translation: CASSLTGTGDSETQYF.

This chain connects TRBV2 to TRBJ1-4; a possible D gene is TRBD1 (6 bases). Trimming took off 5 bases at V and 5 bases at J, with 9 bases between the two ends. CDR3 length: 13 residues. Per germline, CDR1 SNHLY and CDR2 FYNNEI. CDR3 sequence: CASSQGLNEKLFF. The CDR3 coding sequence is TGTGCCAGCAGTCAGGGGTTGAATGAAAAACTGTTTTTT.

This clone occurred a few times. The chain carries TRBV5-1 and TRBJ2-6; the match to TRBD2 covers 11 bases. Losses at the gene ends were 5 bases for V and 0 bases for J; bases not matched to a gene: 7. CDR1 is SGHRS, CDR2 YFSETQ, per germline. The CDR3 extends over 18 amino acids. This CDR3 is CASSKGTSGSSGANVLTF. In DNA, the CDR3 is TGCGCCAGCAGTAAGGGGACTAGCGGTTCCTCTGGGGCCAACGTCCTGACTTTC.

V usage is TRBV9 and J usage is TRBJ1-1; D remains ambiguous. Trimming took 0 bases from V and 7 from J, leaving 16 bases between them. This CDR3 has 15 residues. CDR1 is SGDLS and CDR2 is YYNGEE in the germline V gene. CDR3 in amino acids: CASSVGLTPGGEAFF. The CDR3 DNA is TGTGCCAGCAGCGTAGGTTTAACCCCCGGCGGTGAAGCTTTCTTT.

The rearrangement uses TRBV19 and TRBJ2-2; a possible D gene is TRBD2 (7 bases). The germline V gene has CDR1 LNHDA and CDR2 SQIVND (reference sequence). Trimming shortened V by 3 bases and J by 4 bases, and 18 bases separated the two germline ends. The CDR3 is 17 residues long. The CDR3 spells CASSIQYGGQPTGELFF. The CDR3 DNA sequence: TGTGCCAGTAGTATCCAGTACGGGGGGCAACCCACCGGGGAGCTGTTTTTT.

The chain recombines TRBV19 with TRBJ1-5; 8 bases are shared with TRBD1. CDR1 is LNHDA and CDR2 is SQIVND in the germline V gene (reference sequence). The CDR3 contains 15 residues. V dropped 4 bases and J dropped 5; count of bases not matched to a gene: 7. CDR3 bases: TGTGCCAGTAGTAGGAAGCCGGACAGGGATCAGCCCCAGCATTTT. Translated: CASSRKPDRDQPQHF.

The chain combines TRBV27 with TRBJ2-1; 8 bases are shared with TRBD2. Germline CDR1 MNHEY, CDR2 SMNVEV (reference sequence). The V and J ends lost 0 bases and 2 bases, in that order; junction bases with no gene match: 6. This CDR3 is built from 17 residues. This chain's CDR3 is CASSLSRGAETYNEQFF. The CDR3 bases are TGTGCCAGCAGTTTATCGCGGGGGGCCGAAACCTACAATGAGCAGTTCTTC.

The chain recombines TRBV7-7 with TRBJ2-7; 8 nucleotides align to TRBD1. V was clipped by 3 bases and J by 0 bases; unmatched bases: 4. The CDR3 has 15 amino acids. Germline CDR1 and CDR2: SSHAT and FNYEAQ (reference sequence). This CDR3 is CASSFGQGLSYEQYF. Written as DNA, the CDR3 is TGTGCCAGCAGCTTTGGACAGGGACTCTCCTACGAGCAGTACTTC.

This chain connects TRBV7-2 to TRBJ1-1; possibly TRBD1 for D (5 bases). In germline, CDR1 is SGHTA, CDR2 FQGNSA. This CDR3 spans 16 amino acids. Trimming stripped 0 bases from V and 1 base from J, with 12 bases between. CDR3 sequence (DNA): TGTGCCAGCAGCTTAGCTGGTGGGGCGTCGAACACTGAAGCTTTCTTT. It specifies CASSLAGGASNTEAFF.

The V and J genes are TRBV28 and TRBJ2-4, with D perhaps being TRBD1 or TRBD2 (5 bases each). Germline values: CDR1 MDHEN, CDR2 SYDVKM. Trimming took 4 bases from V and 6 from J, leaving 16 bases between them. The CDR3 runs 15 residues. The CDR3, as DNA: TGTGCCAGCAGTTCGCCCTTGCAGGGAGTAAACATTCAGTACTTC. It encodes CASSSPLQGVNIQYF.

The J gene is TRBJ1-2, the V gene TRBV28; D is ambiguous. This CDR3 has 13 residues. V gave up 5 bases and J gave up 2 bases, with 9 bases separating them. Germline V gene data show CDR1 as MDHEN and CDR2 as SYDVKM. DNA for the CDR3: TGTGCCAGCAGTCCCAGCCCCAACTATGGCTACACCTTC. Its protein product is CASSPSPNYGYTF.

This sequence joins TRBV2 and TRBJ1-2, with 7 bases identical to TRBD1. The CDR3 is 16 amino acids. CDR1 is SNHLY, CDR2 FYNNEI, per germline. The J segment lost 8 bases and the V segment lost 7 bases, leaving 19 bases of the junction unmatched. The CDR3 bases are TGTGCCAGCACAACAGGGGTTGTGGTTGGTGTAAACGGCTACACCTTC. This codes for CASTTGVVVGVNGYTF.